The clone carrying this TCR beta chain was detected only a few times. The antigen remains unidentified. This sample was included in a study of T-cell reconstitution after alpha-beta-depleted transplantation in children. The study, taken as a whole, reports: Expanded clones from the graft, numbering several hundred, reportedly supplied alpha-beta T cells about two months after transplant. T-cell numbers and diversity one year post-transplant derived largely from freshly generated T cells.

CDR3 length: 13 amino acids. Per the germline V gene, CDR1 is DFQATT and CDR2 is SNEGSKA (reference sequence). Trimming took 3 bases from V and 5 from J, leaving 14 bases between them. The TCRbeta library was prepared with unique molecular identifiers. MiXCR was run by TCRdb on the PCR reads, yielding one entry per CDR3 protein. The sample shows approximately 800,000 distinct CDR3 sequences, under 20% of them seen only once. The TCR was taken from a male patient younger than 18 who had a stem cell transplant for acute lymphoblastic leukemia, so the T cells may come from the graft donor. The starting material was PBMCs, mostly from graft donor cells, obtained 360 days after TCRalphabeta/CD19-depleted stem cell transplant. J is TRBJ2-7 and V is TRBV20-1; no firm D call. The CDR3 region has the DNA TGCAGTGCTAGTCTGAGGCGTGAGAACGAGCAGTACTTC. As protein: CSASLRRENEQYF.